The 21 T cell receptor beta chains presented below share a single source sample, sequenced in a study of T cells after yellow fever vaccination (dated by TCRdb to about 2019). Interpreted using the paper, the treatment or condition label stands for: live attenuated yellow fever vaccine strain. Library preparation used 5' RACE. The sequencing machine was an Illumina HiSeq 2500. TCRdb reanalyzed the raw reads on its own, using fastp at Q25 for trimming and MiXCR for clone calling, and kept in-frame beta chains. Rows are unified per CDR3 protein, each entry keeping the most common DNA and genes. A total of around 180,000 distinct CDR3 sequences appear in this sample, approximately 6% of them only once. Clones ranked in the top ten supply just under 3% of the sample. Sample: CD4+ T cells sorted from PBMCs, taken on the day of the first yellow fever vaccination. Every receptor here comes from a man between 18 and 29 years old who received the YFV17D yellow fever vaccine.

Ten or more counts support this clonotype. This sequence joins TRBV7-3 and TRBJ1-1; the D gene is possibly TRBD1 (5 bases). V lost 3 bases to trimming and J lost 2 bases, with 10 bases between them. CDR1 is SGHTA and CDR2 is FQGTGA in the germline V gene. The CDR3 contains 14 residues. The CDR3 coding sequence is TGTGCCAGCAGCTTGGGGGTATCCAACACTGAAGCTTTCTTT. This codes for CASSLGVSNTEAFF.

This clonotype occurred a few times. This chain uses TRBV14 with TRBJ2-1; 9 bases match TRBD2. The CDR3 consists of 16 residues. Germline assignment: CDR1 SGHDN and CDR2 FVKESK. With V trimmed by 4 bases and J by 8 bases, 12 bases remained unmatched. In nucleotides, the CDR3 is TGTGCCAGCAGCCGTCGTCCTAGCGGGGATGGTCATGAGCAGTTCTTC. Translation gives CASSRRPSGDGHEQFF.

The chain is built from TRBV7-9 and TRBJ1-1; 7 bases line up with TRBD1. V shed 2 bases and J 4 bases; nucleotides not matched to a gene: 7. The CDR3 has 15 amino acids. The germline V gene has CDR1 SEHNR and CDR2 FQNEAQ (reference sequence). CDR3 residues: CASSLHTPGGTEAFF. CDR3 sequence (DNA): TGTGCCAGCAGCTTACACACCCCAGGGGGCACTGAAGCTTTCTTT.

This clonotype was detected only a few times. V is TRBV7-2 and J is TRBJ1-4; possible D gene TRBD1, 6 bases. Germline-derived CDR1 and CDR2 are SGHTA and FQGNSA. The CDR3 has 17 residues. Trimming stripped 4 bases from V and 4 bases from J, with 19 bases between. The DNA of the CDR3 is TGTGCCAGCAGCTGGGGGCCGGGACACCTTAGTAATGAAAAACTGTTTTTT. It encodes CASSWGPGHLSNEKLFF. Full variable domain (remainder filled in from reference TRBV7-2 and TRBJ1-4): GAGVSQSPSNKVTEKGKDVELRCDPISGHTALYWYRQSLGQGLEFLIYFQGNSAPDKSGLPSDRFSAERTGGSVSTLTIQRTQQEDSAVYLCASSWGPGHLSNEKLFFGSGTQLSVL.

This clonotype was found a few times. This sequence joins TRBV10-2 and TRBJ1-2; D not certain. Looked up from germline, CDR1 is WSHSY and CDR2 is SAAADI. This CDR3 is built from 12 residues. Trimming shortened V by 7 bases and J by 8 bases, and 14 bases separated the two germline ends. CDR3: CASTGSSRGYTF. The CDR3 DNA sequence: TGCGCCAGCACCGGATCAAGTCGGGGCTACACCTTC.

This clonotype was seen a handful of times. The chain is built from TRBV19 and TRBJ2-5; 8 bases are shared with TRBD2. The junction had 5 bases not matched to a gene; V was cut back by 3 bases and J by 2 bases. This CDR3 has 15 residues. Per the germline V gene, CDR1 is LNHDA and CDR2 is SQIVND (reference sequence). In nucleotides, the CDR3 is TGTGCCAGTAGTATGTTAGCGGGGAGTCAAGAGACCCAGTACTTC. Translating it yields CASSMLAGSQETQYF. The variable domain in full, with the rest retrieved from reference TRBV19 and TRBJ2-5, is DGGITQSPKYLFRKEGQNVTLSCEQNLNHDAMYWYRQDPGQGLRLIYYSQIVNDFQKGDIAEGYSVSREKKESFPLTVTSAQKNPTAFYLCASSMLAGSQETQYFGPGTRLLVL.

The chain's CDR3 is CASSQRTVANYGYTF. The DNA for the CDR3 is TGTGCCAGCAGCCAAAGGACCGTGGCTAACTATGGCTACACCTTC. The J gene is TRBJ1-2, the V gene TRBV5-5; D not resolved. Trimming stripped 4 bases from V and 0 bases from J, with 13 bases between. The CDR3 has 15 residues. Germline V gives CDR1 SGHKS, CDR2 YYEKEE (reference sequence). Full variable domain (rest looked up from reference TRBV5-5 and TRBJ1-2): DAGVTQSPTHLIKTRGQQVTLRCSPISGHKSVSWYQQVLGQGPQFIFQYYEKEERGRGNFPDRFSARQFPNYSSELNVNALLLGDSALYLCASSQRTVANYGYTFGSGTRLTVV.

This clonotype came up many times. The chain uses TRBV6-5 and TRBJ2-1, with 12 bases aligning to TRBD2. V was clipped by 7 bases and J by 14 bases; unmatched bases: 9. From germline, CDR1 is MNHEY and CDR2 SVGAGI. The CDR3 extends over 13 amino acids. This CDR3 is CASTATSGGRKFF. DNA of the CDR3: TGTGCCAGCACCGCCACTAGCGGGGGGCGGAAGTTCTTC.

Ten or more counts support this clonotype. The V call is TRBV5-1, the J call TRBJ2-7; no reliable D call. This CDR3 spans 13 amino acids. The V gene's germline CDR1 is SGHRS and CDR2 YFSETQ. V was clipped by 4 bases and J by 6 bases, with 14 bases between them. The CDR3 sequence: CASSLLPGTEQYV. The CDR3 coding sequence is TGCGCCAGCAGCCTCCTCCCCGGAACCGAGCAGTACGTC.

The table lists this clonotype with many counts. The CDR3 region has the DNA TGTGCCAGCAGCCAAGCGGGCGGTTCGGAGGAGTATTTT. This sequence encodes CASSQAGGSEEYF. The chain has TRBV3-1 and TRBJ2-3; tentative D call: TRBD2 (5 bases). Looked up from germline, CDR1 is LGHDT and CDR2 is YNNKEL (reference sequence). V was cut by 1 base and J by 13 bases, with 15 bases left in between. This CDR3 spans 13 amino acids.

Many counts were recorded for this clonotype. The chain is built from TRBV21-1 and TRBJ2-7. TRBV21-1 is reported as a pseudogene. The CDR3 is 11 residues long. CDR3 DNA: TGTGCCAGCAGCAAAGGGCACGAGCAGTACGTC. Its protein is CASSKGHEQYV.

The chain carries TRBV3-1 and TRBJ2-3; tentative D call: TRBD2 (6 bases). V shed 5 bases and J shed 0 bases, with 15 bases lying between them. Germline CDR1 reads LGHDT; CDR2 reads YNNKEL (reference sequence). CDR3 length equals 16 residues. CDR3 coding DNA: TGTGCCAGCAGCTCTCATGTGGCGGGGAGCACAGATACGCAGTATTTT. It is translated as CASSSHVAGSTDTQYF.

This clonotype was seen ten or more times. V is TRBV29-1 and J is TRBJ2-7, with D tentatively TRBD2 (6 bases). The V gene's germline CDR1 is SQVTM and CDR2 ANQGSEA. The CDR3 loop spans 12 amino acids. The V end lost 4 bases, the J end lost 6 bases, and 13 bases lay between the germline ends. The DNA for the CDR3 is TGCAGCGTTGCCCCCGTGGGGGGCGAGCAGTACTTC. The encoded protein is CSVAPVGGEQYF.

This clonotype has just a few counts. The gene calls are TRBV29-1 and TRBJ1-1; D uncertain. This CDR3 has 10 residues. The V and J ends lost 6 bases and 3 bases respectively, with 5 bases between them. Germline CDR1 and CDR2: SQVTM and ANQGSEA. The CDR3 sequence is CSVADTEAFF. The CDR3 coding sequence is TGCAGCGTGGCAGACACTGAAGCTTTCTTT.

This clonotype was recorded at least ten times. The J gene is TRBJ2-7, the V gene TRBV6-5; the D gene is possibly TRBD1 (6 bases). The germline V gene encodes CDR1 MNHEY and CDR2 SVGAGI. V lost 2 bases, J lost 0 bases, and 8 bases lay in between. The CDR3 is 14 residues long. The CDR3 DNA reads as TGTGCCAGCAGTTACAACAGGGCCTCCTACGAGCAGTACTTC. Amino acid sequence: CASSYNRASYEQYF.

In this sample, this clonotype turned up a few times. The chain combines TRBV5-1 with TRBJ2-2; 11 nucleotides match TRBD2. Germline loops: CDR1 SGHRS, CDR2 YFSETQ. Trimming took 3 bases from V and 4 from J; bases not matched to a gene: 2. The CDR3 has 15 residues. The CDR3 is CASSSGTSGTGELFF. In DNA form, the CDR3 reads TGCGCCAGCAGCTCCGGGACTAGCGGCACCGGGGAGCTGTTTTTT.

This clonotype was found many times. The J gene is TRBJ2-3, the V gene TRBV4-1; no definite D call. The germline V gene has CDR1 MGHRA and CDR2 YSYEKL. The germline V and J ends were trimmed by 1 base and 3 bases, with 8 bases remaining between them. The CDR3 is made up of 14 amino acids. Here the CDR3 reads CASSQVWWTDTQYF. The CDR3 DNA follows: TGCGCCAGCAGCCAAGTTTGGTGGACAGATACGCAGTATTTT.

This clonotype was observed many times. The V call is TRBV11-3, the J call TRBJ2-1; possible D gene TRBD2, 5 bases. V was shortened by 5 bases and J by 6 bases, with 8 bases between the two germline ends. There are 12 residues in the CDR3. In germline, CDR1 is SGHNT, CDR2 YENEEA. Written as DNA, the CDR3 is TGTGCCAGCAGCCAGAGCGGCAATGAGCAGTTCTTC. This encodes CASSQSGNEQFF.

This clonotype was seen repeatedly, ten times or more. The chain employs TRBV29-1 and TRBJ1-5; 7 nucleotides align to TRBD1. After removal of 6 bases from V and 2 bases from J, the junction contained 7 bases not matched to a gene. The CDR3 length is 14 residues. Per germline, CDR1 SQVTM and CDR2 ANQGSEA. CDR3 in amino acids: CSVRLTGGNQPQHF. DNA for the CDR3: TGCAGCGTGAGACTAACAGGGGGCAATCAGCCCCAGCATTTT.

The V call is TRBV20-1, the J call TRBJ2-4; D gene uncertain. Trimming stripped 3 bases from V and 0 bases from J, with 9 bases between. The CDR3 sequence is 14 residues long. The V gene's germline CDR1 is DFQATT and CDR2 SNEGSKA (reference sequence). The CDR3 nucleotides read TGCAGTGCTAGCGGGCCTCTAGCCAAAAACATTCAGTACTTC. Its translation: CSASGPLAKNIQYF.

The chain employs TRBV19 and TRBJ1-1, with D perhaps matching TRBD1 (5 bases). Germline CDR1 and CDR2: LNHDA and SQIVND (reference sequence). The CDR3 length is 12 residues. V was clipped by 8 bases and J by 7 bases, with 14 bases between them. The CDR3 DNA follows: TGTGCCAGTCGCCTAGGGGACGGTGAAGCTTTCTTT. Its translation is CASRLGDGEAFF.